The 31 T cell receptor beta chains presented below share a single source sample, sequenced in a study of a mutant IDH1 vaccine in newly diagnosed glioma. Regarding time point: week 5, during vaccination. In every dose of vaccine, 300 ug of mutant IDH1 20-mer peptide was given alongside topical imiquimod. Using immunoSEQ multiplex PCR, the repertoire was profiled, and TCRdb retains in-frame clones only, with some absent. The data show about 40,000 clones, roughly 92% seen once. Their recognized antigens are unknown. Sequencing used PBMCs, obtained from a glioma patient whose treatment included an IDH1 peptide vaccine. Receptors were obtained from a man in his fifties or sixties with glioma.

The chain employs TRBV6-5 and TRBJ1-6, with D hard to call. Trimming pared 6 bases from V and 3 bases from J, leaving 9 bases between. From germline, CDR1 is MNHEY and CDR2 SVGAGI. This CDR3 is 14 amino acids long. CDR3 amino acids: CASSQQNYNSPLHF. CDR3 nucleotide sequence: TGTGCCAGCAGCCAACAAAACTATAATTCACCCCTCCACTTT.

This chain joins TRBV25-1 and TRBJ1-5; 8 bases line up with TRBD1. Germline-derived CDR1 and CDR2 are MGHDK and SYGVNS. J lost 7 bases, V lost 4 bases, and 6 bases had no gene match. CDR3 length: 14 amino acids. The CDR3 here is CASSGTGWRQPQHF. In nucleotides, the CDR3 is TGTGCCAGCAGTGGGACAGGGTGGAGGCAGCCCCAGCATTTT. Full variable domain (rest looked up from reference TRBV25-1 and TRBJ1-5): EADIYQTPRYLVIGTGKKITLECSQTMGHDKMYWYQQDPGMELHLIHYSYGVNSTEKGDLSSESTVSRIRTEHFPLTLESARPSHTSQYLCASSGTGWRQPQHFGDGTRLSIL.

The chain has TRBV6-5 and TRBJ2-2, with no clear D. V dropped 0 bases and J dropped 6 bases, with 5 bases sitting between them. In germline, CDR1 is MNHEY, CDR2 SVGAGI. The CDR3 is 13 residues long. CDR3 DNA sequence: TGTGCCAGCAGTTACTCGGTGGCCGGGGAGCTGTTTTTT. Translating it yields CASSYSVAGELFF.

This chain connects TRBV18 to TRBJ2-7; D remains ambiguous. Germline lookup yields CDR1 KGHSH and CDR2 LQKENI. This CDR3 spans 15 amino acids. V was cut by 2 bases and J by 6 bases, with 17 bases left in between. The CDR3 is CASSPMGSKVGEQYF. CDR3 nucleotide sequence: TGTGCCAGCTCACCAATGGGTTCTAAGGTGGGCGAGCAGTACTTC.

The CDR3 reads CSVGASGDSYNEQFF. CDR3 nucleotide sequence: TGCAGCGTTGGGGCTAGCGGGGACTCCTACAATGAGCAGTTCTTC. V usage is TRBV29-1 and J usage is TRBJ2-1, with 9 bases that match TRBD2. V lost 4 bases, J lost 0 bases, and 4 bases stayed unmatched. CDR3 length: 15 amino acids. CDR1 SQVTM and CDR2 ANQGSEA come from the germline V gene.

The chain uses TRBV19 and TRBJ2-7; TRBD1 or TRBD2 may be the D gene (5 bases each). CDR3 length equals 13 residues. Per germline, CDR1 LNHDA and CDR2 SQIVND (reference sequence). V lost 3 bases and J lost 10, with 16 bases in between. The CDR3 spells CASSMYRDGLQYF. The CDR3 bases are TGTGCCAGTAGTATGTATCGGGACGGACTTCAGTACTTC.

The rearrangement links TRBV6-4 to TRBJ1-1; perhaps TRBD1 as D (5 bases). The V and J ends lost 3 bases and 1 base respectively, with 9 bases between them. CDR1 MRHNA and CDR2 SNTAGT come from the germline V gene. This CDR3 is built from 14 residues. CDR3 nucleotides: TGTGCCAGCAGTGAGGGGGTGGGGAACACTGAAGCTTTCTTT. It yields the protein CASSEGVGNTEAFF.

The J gene is TRBJ1-2, the V gene TRBV19; maybe TRBD1 (5 bases). V shed 3 bases and J shed 6 bases, with 20 bases lying between them. Looked up from germline, CDR1 is LNHDA and CDR2 is SQIVND (reference sequence). There are 16 residues in the CDR3. The CDR3 spells CASSIRAGWKVDGYTF. CDR3 DNA: TGTGCCAGTAGTATTAGGGCAGGGTGGAAGGTGGATGGCTACACCTTC.

V gene TRBV14 combines with J gene TRBJ1-2, with a possible D match to TRBD1 (5 bases). This CDR3 has 13 amino acids. Looked up from germline, CDR1 is SGHDN and CDR2 is FVKESK. V was cut by 4 bases and J by 5 bases, with 11 bases left in between. The CDR3 coding sequence is TGTGCCAGCAGCCCGGGGGTCTCTTATGGCTACACCTTC. Translation: CASSPGVSYGYTF. Full variable domain (outside the CDR3, taken from reference TRBV14 and TRBJ1-2): EAGVTQFPSHSVIEKGQTVTLRCDPISGHDNLYWYRRVMGKEIKFLLHFVKESKQDESGMPNNRFLAERTGGTYSTLKVQPAELEDSGVYFCASSPGVSYGYTFGSGTRLTVV.

V gene TRBV18 combines with J gene TRBJ2-7, with 7 bases that match TRBD1. This CDR3 region has 16 residues. J gave up 2 bases and V 2 bases, and 9 bases lay outside the gene matches. CDR1 and CDR2 (germline): KGHSH, LQKENI. The CDR3 DNA sequence: TGTGCCAGCTCACCAATAACTAGGGACAGCCCCTACGAGCAGTACTTC. Its protein product is CASSPITRDSPYEQYF.

CDR3 DNA sequence: TGTGCCAGCAGCGTAGGGGCGGAGGACTACGAGCAGTACTTC. Protein sequence: CASSVGAEDYEQYF. The genes are TRBV9 and TRBJ2-7; tentative D call: TRBD2 (5 bases). The CDR3 has 14 residues. Trimming removed 0 bases from V and 3 bases from J, with 10 bases in between. CDR1 and CDR2 from the germline V gene are SGDLS and YYNGEE.

The chain is built from TRBV2 and TRBJ1-2; TRBD1 is a possible D gene (5 bases). The V gene's germline CDR1 is SNHLY and CDR2 FYNNEI. Trimming stripped 5 bases from V and 0 bases from J, with 10 bases between. The CDR3 totals 14 residues. CDR3 coding DNA: TGTGCCAGCAGTAGAAAGACAGCTAACTATGGCTACACCTTC. It is translated as CASSRKTANYGYTF. Together with reference TRBV2 and TRBJ1-2, the CDR3 gives the full variable domain: EPEVTQTPSHQVTQMGQEVILRCVPISNHLYFYWYRQILGQKVEFLVSFYNNEISEKSEIFDDQFSVERPDGSNFTLKIRSTKLEDSAMYFCASSRKTANYGYTFGSGTRLTVV.

The chain joins TRBV5-1 to TRBJ2-3, with D perhaps TRBD2 (6 bases). The ends were cut back, 4 bases at V and 5 bases at J, with 20 bases in the middle. The CDR3 is 16 residues long. CDR1 and CDR2 from the germline V gene are SGHRS and YFSETQ. CDR3 protein: CASSGGRSHRRDTQYF. CDR3 sequence (DNA): TGCGCCAGCAGCGGGGGGAGGTCCCACAGACGAGATACGCAGTATTTT. The variable domain in full, with the rest retrieved from reference TRBV5-1 and TRBJ2-3, is KAGVTQTPRYLIKTRGQQVTLSCSPISGHRSVSWYQQTPGQGLQFLFEYFSETQRNKGNFPGRFSGRQFSNSRSEMNVSTLELGDSALYLCASSGGRSHRRDTQYFGPGTRLTVL.

V usage is TRBV9 and J usage is TRBJ1-2; D is possibly TRBD1 (6 bases). V lost 3 bases, J lost 3 bases, and 24 bases lay in between. The length of the CDR3 is 18 residues. CDR1 is SGDLS, CDR2 YYNGEE, per germline. The CDR3 sequence is CASSADEGGGSLYYGYTF. CDR3 sequence (DNA): TGTGCCAGCAGCGCAGATGAGGGGGGTGGGAGCCTTTACTATGGCTACACCTTC.

The chain is built from TRBV5-6 and TRBJ1-1; D call uncertain. The V gene's germline CDR1 is SGHDT and CDR2 YYEEEE. Deletions cut 5 bases from V and 3 bases from J, with 11 bases between. The CDR3 sequence is 13 residues long. The CDR3 coding sequence is TGTGCCAGCAGTAAGGAATATGACACTGAAGCTTTCTTT. It yields the protein CASSKEYDTEAFF.

The V call is TRBV6-1, the J call TRBJ2-7, with TRBD1 identical over 8 bases. The junction had 2 bases not matched to a gene; V was cut back by 6 bases and J by 4 bases. Germline V gives CDR1 MNHNS, CDR2 SASEGT. This CDR3 is built from 12 residues. Written as DNA, the CDR3 is TGTGCCAGCAGGGACAGGGAATACGAGCAGTACTTC. Its protein is CASRDREYEQYF.

The chain uses TRBV7-8 and TRBJ2-7, with D possibly called TRBD1 or TRBD2 (6 bases each). Trimming took off 1 base at V and 3 bases at J, with 13 bases between the two ends. This CDR3 has 15 residues. The germline CDR1 and CDR2 sequences are SGHVS and FQNEAQ. As DNA, the CDR3 is TGTGCCAGCAGCTTAGAGGAGGGGGTGAACTACGAGCAGTACTTC. This sequence encodes CASSLEEGVNYEQYF.

The V call is TRBV27, the J call TRBJ1-2; 12 bases are a match to TRBD1. The CDR3 consists of 16 residues. CDR1 MNHEY and CDR2 SMNVEV come from the germline V gene (reference sequence). After removal of 6 bases from V and 7 bases from J, the junction contained 12 bases not matched to a gene. CDR3 region: CASSQEGDRGLGGYTF. The DNA of the CDR3 is TGTGCCAGCAGCCAAGAGGGGGACAGGGGGCTGGGTGGCTACACCTTC.

This clone was detected only once. The rearrangement uses TRBV7-2 and TRBJ2-7; 7 bases fit TRBD1. The ends lost 3 bases at V and 0 bases at J; junction bases unmatched: 2. CDR3 length equals 14 residues. Looked up from germline, CDR1 is SGHTA and CDR2 is FQGNSA. CDR3 nucleotide sequence: TGTGCCAGCAGCTTGACAGGGAGCTCCTACGAGCAGTACTTC. This sequence encodes CASSLTGSSYEQYF. Full variable domain (missing parts from reference TRBV7-2 and TRBJ2-7): GAGVSQSPSNKVTEKGKDVELRCDPISGHTALYWYRQSLGQGLEFLIYFQGNSAPDKSGLPSDRFSAERTGGSVSTLTIQRTQQEDSAVYLCASSLTGSSYEQYFGPGTRLTVT.

The rearrangement links TRBV7-9 to TRBJ2-2; D uncertain. This CDR3 region has 12 residues. The V and J ends lost 1 base and 6 bases respectively, with 3 bases between them. Per germline, CDR1 SEHNR and CDR2 FQNEAQ (reference sequence). The CDR3 DNA sequence: TGTGCCAGCAGCTTAGAAGCCGGGGAGCTGTTTTTT. This translates into CASSLEAGELFF. Filled out from reference TRBV7-9 and TRBJ2-2, the complete variable domain reads DTGVSQNPRHKITKRGQNVTFRCDPISEHNRLYWYRQTLGQGPEFLTYFQNEAQLEKSRLLSDRFSAERPKGSFSTLEIQRTEQGDSAMYLCASSLEAGELFFGEGSRLTVL.

This rearrangement joins TRBV19 to TRBJ1-1, with a tentative D call TRBD1 (6 bases). CDR1 and CDR2 from the germline V gene are LNHDA and SQIVND (reference sequence). The CDR3 sequence is 14 residues long. Trimming left V 5 bases short and J 1 base short, with 11 bases between. The chain's CDR3 is CASSSGQTNTEAFF. Written as DNA, the CDR3 is TGTGCCAGTAGTTCAGGACAGACGAACACTGAAGCTTTCTTT.

This chain uses TRBV7-9 with TRBJ2-3; 8 nucleotides align to TRBD2. The J segment lost 2 bases and the V segment lost 4 bases, leaving 8 bases of the junction unmatched. Germline loops: CDR1 SEHNR, CDR2 FQNEAQ (reference sequence). The CDR3 extends over 16 amino acids. CDR3 sequence reads: CASSSPGGRPTDTQYF. The CDR3 DNA is TGTGCCAGCAGCTCCCCGGGAGGGAGGCCCACAGATACGCAGTATTTT.

The rearrangement links TRBV4-3 to TRBJ2-1; D remains unclear. V lost 1 base, J lost 9 bases, and 10 bases lay in between. CDR1 LGHNA and CDR2 YSLEER come from the germline V gene. The CDR3 totals 13 residues. In DNA form, the CDR3 reads TGCGCCAGCAGCCAAGCGGCCGTCGGTGAGCAGTTCTTC. As protein: CASSQAAVGEQFF.

Here the CDR3 reads CASSQDPRGGGDTEAFF. CDR3 DNA: TGCGCCAGCAGCCAAGATCCACGGGGGGGCGGGGACACTGAAGCTTTCTTT. The chain is built from TRBV4-1 and TRBJ1-1, with D possibly TRBD1 on 6 matching bases. The CDR3 has 17 amino acids. Germline V CDR1 and CDR2: MGHRA, YSYEKL. V was clipped by 0 bases and J by 3 bases, with 17 bases between them.

The gene calls are TRBV6-1 and TRBJ1-5; unclear D gene. The germline gives CDR1 MNHNS, CDR2 SASEGT. This CDR3 contains 13 residues. V dropped 2 bases and J dropped 4 bases, with 6 bases sitting between them. Here the CDR3 reads CASSERRNQPQHF. CDR3 DNA: TGTGCCAGCAGTGAACGGAGAAATCAGCCCCAGCATTTT.

The chain employs TRBV4-3 and TRBJ2-3, with TRBD1 matching 7 bases. The CDR3 extends over 15 amino acids. After removal of 4 bases from V and 0 bases from J, the junction contained 4 bases not matched to a gene. Looked up from germline, CDR1 is LGHNA and CDR2 is YSLEER. In DNA form, the CDR3 reads TGCGCCAGCAGCCCGGGACAGCGAAGCACAGATACGCAGTATTTT. Encoded protein: CASSPGQRSTDTQYF.

The rearrangement joins TRBV5-1 to TRBJ2-1; possibly TRBD1 for D (6 bases). Germline V gene sequence: CDR1 SGHRS, CDR2 YFSETQ. Trimming shortened V by 0 bases and J by 7 bases, and 14 bases separated the two germline ends. CDR3 length: 15 residues. For the CDR3, the DNA is TGCGCCAGCAGCTTGGTGGGGGCGCCTGAGAATGAGCAGTTCTTC. The encoded protein is CASSLVGAPENEQFF.

DNA for the CDR3: TGTGCCAGCAGCCAAGGGGACAGGGGGAGGTATTTT. Translation: CASSQGDRGRYF. The V gene is TRBV4-2, the J gene TRBJ2-3, with 11 bases identical to TRBD1. V trimming: 1 base; J trimming: 14 bases; junction bases outside the gene matches: 2. Per the germline V gene, CDR1 is LGHNA and CDR2 is YNFKEQ. The CDR3 sequence is 12 residues long.

V usage is TRBV6-1 and J usage is TRBJ2-7; tentative D call: TRBD1 (5 bases). Trimming removed 8 bases from V and 3 bases from J, with 14 bases in between. This CDR3 spans 13 amino acids. Germline-derived CDR1 and CDR2 are MNHNS and SASEGT. CDR3: CASGYDRNYEQYF. Here the CDR3 DNA reads TGTGCCAGCGGCTATGACAGAAACTACGAGCAGTACTTC.

The V and J genes are TRBV5-6 and TRBJ2-7, with 8 bases identical to TRBD1. Unmatched junction bases numbered 5, after V lost 2 bases and J lost 1 base. The CDR3 length is 15 residues. In germline, CDR1 is SGHDT, CDR2 YYEEEE. Here the CDR3 reads CASSFGTGLSYEQYF. CDR3 nucleotides: TGTGCCAGCAGCTTTGGGACAGGCCTTTCCTACGAGCAGTACTTC.

The J gene is TRBJ1-1, the V gene TRBV7-2, with D uncertain. The germline V gene encodes CDR1 SGHTA and CDR2 FQGNSA. The CDR3 length is 14 residues. Trimming cost V 2 bases and J 2 bases, with 9 bases left between them. As DNA, the CDR3 is TGTGCCAGCAGCTTACAGGCCAGAAACACTGAAGCTTTCTTT. It is translated as CASSLQARNTEAFF.